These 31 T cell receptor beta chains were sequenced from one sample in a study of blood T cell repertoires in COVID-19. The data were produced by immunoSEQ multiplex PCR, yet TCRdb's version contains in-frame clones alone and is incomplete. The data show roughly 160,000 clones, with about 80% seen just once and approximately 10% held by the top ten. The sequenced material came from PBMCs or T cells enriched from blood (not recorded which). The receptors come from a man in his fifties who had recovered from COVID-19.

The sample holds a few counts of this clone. DNA of the CDR3: TGTGCCAGCTCACCAGACAGGAATAACTATGGCTACACCTTC. Encoded protein: CASSPDRNNYGYTF. This rearrangement joins TRBV18 to TRBJ1-2, with D maybe TRBD1 (6 bases). The CDR3 runs 14 residues. Trimming shortened V by 2 bases and J by 1 base, and 8 bases separated the two germline ends. The germline V gene has CDR1 KGHSH and CDR2 LQKENI.

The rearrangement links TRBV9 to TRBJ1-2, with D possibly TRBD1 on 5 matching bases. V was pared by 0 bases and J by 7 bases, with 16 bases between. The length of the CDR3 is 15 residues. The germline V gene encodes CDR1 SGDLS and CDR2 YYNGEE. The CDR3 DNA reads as TGTGCCAGCAGCGTAGCTACGAGGCAGGGTGGTGGCTACACCTTC. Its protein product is CASSVATRQGGGYTF. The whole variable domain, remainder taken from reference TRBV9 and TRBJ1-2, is DSGVTQTPKHLITATGQRVTLRCSPRSGDLSVYWYQQSLDQGLQFLIQYYNGEERAKGNILERFSAQQFPDLHSELNLSSLELGDSALYFCASSVATRQGGGYTFGSGTRLTVV.

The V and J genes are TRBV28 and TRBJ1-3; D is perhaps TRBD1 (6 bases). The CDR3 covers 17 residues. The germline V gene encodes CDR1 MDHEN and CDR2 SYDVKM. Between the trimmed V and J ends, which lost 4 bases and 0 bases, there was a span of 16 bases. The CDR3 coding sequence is TGTGCCAGCAGTTCAGCCGAGGGGGATCTCTCTGGAAACACCATATATTTT. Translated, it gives CASSSAEGDLSGNTIYF.

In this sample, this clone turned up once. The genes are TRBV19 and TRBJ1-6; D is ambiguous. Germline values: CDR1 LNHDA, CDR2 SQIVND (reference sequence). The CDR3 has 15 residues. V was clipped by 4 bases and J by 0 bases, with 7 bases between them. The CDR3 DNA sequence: TGTGCCAGTAGTAGGTCCAGCTCCTATAATTCACCCCTCCACTTT. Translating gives CASSRSSSYNSPLHF.

CDR3 loop: CASRDSNGYTF. The CDR3 DNA follows: TGTGCCAGCCGGGACAGCAATGGCTACACCTTC. The rearrangement links TRBV6-4 to TRBJ1-2; 7 nucleotides align to TRBD1. The CDR3 sequence is 11 residues long. After removal of 8 bases from V and 6 bases from J, the junction contained 3 bases not matched to a gene. Germline V gene sequence: CDR1 MRHNA, CDR2 SNTAGT.

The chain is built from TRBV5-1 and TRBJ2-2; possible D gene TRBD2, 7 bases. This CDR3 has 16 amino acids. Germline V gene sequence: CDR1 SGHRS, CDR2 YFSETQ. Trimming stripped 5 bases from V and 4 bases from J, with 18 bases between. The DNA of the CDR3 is TGCGCCAGCAGTTCTACAAGGGGGGGTCCCACCGGGGAGCTGTTTTTT. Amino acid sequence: CASSSTRGGPTGELFF.

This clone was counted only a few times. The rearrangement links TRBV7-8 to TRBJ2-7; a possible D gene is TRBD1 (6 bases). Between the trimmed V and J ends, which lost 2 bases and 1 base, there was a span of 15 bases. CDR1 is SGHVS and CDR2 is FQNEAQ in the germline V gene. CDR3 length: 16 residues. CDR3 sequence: CASSLYERQVSYEQYF. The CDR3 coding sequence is TGTGCCAGCAGCTTATATGAGAGACAGGTGTCCTACGAGCAGTACTTC.

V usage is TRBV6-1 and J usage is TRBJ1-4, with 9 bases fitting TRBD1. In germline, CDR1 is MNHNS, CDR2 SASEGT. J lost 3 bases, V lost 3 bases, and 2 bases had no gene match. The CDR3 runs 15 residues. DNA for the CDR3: TGTGCCAGCAGTGAGACAGGGGGAGCTAATGAAAAACTGTTTTTT. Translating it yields CASSETGGANEKLFF.

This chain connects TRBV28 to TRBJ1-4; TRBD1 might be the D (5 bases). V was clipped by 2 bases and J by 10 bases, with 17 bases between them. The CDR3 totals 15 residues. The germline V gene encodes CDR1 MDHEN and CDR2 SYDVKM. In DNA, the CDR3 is TGTGCCAGCAGTTTACTTTCGGGGGGATCGGGAAAACTGTTTTTT. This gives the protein CASSLLSGGSGKLFF.

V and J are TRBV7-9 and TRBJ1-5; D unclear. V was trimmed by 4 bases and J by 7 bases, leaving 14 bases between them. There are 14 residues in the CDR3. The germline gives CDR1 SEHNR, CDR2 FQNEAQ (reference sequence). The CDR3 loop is CASSSGSLNQPQHF. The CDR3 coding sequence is TGTGCCAGCAGCTCCGGGAGCCTAAACCAGCCCCAGCATTTT.

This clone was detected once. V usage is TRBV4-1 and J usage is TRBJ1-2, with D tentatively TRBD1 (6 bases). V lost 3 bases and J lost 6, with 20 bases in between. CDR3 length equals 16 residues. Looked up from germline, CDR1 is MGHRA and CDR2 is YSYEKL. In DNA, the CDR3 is TGCGCCAGCAGCCATATTAGGACAGTACATATGGATGGCTACACCTTC. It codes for CASSHIRTVHMDGYTF.

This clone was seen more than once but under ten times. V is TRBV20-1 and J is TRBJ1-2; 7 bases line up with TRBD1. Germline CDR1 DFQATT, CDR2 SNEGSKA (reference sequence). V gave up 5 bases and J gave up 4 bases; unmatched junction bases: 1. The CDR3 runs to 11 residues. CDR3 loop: CSAWDSYGYTF. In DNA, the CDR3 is TGCAGTGCTTGGGACAGCTATGGCTACACCTTC.

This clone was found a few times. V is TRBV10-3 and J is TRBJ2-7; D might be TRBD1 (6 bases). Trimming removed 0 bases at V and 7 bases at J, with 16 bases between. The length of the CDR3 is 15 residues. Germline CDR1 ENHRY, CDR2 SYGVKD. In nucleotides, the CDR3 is TGTGCCATCAGTGAGTCCCAGGGGCTTAGGGGGGAGCAGTACTTC. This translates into CAISESQGLRGEQYF.

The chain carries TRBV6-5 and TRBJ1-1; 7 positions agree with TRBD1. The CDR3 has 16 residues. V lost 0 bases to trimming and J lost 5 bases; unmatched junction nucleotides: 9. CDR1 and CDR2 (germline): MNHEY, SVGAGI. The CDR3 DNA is TGTGCCAGCAGTTACTCGAGTGTCGGGACAGCAACTGAAGCTTTCTTT. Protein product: CASSYSSVGTATEAFF.

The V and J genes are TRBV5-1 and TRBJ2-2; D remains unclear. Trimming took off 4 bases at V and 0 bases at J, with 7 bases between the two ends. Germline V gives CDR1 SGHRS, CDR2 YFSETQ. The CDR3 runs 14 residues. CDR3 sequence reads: CASSPGANTGELFF. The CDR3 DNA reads TGCGCCAGCAGCCCCGGTGCGAACACCGGGGAGCTGTTTTTT.

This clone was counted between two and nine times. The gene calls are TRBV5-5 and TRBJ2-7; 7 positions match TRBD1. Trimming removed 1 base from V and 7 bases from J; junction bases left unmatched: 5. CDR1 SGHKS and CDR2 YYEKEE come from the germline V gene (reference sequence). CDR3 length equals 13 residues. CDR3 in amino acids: CASSLTGVGEQYF. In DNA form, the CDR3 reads TGTGCCAGCAGCTTGACAGGGGTAGGGGAGCAGTACTTC.

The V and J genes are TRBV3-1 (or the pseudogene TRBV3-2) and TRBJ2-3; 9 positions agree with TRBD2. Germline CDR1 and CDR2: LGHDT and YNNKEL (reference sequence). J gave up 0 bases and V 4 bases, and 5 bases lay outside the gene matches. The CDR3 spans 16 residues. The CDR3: CASSLSGGRSTDTQYF. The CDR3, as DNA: TGTGCCAGCAGCCTTAGCGGGGGCCGTAGCACAGATACGCAGTATTTT.

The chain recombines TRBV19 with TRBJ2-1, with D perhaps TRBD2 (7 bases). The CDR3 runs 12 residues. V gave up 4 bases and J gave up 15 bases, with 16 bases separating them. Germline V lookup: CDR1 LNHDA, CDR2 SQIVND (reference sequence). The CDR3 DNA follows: TGTGCCAGTAGTACTTGGACAGCGGGACTGTTCTTC. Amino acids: CASSTWTAGLFF.

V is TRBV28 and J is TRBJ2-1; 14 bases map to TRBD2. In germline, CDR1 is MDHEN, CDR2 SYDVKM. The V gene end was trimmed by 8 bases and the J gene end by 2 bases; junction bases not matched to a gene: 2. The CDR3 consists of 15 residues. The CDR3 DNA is TGTGCCAGCGGACTAGCGGGGGGACCCTACAATGAGCAGTTCTTC. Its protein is CASGLAGGPYNEQFF. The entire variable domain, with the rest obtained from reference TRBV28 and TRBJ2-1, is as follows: DVKVTQSSRYLVKRTGEKVFLECVQDMDHENMFWYRQDPGLGLRLIYFSYDVKMKEKGDIPEGYSVSREKKERFSLILESASTNQTSMYLCASGLAGGPYNEQFFGPGTRLTVL.

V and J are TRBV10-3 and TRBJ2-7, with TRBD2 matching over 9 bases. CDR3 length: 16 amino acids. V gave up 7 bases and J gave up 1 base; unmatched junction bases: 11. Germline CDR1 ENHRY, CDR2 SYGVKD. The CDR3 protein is CAITGTSFSGSYEQYF. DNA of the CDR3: TGTGCCATCACCGGGACTAGCTTTTCGGGATCCTACGAGCAGTACTTC.

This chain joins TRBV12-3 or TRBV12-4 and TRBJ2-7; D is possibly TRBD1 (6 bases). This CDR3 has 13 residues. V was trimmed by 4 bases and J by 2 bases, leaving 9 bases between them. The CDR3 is CASSSGTPYEQYF. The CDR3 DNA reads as TGTGCCAGCAGTTCCGGGACACCCTACGAGCAGTACTTC.

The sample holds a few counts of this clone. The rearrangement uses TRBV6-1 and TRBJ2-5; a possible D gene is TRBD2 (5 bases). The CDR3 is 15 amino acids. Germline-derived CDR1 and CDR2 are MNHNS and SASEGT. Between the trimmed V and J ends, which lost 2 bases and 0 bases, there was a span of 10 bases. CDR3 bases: TGTGCCAGCAGTGAATTAACGGGGAACCAAGAGACCCAGTACTTC. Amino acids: CASSELTGNQETQYF.

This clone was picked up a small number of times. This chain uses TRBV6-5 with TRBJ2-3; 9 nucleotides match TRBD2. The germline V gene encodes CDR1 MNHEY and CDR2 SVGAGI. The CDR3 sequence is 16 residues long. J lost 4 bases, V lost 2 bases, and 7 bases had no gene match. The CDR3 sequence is CASSYGGLAGADTQYF. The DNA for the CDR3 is TGTGCCAGCAGTTACGGGGGACTAGCTGGGGCAGATACGCAGTATTTT.

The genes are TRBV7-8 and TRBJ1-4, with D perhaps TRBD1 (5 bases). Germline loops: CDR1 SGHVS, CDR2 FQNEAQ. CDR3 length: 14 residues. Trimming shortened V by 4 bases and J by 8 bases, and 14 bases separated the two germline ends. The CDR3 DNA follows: TGTGCCAGCAGCTCGGTTGCCGGGGGAGAAAAACTGTTTTTT. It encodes CASSSVAGGEKLFF.

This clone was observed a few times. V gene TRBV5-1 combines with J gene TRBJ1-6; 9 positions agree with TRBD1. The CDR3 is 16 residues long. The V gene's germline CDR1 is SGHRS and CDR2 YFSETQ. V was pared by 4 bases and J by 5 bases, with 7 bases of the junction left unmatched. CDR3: CASSEMGQGNNSPLHF. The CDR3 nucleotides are TGCGCCAGCAGCGAGATGGGACAGGGTAATAATTCACCCCTCCACTTT. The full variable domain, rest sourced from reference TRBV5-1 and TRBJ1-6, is KAGVTQTPRYLIKTRGQQVTLSCSPISGHRSVSWYQQTPGQGLQFLFEYFSETQRNKGNFPGRFSGRQFSNSRSEMNVSTLELGDSALYLCASSEMGQGNNSPLHFGNGTRLTVT.

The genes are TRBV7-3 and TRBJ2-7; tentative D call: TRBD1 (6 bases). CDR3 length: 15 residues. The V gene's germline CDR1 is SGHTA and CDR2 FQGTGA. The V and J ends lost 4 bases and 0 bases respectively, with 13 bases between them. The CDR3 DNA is TGTGCCAGCAGCTATGAACCAGGGGCCTCCTACGAGCAGTACTTC. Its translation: CASSYEPGASYEQYF.

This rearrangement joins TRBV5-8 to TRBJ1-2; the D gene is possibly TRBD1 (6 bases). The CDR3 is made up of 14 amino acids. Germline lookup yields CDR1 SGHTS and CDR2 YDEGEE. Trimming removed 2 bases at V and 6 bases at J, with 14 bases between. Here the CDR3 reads CASSLHTGNHGYTF. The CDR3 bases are TGTGCCAGCAGCTTACATACAGGGAACCATGGCTACACCTTC.

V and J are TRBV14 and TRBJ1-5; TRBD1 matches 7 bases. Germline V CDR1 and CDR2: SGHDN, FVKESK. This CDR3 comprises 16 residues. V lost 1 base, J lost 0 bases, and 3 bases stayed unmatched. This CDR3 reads CASSQVDRDSNQPQHF. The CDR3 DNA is TGTGCCAGCAGCCAAGTTGACAGGGATAGCAATCAGCCCCAGCATTTT.

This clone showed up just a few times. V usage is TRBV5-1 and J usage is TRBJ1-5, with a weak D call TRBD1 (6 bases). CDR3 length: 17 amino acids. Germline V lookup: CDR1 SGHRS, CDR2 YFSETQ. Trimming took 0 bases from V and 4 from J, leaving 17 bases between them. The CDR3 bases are TGCGCCAGCAGCTTGGAACCGGGGGGCGGTGGGAATCAGCCCCAGCATTTT. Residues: CASSLEPGGGGNQPQHF. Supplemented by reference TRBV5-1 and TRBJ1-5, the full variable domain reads KAGVTQTPRYLIKTRGQQVTLSCSPISGHRSVSWYQQTPGQGLQFLFEYFSETQRNKGNFPGRFSGRQFSNSRSEMNVSTLELGDSALYLCASSLEPGGGGNQPQHFGDGTRLSIL.

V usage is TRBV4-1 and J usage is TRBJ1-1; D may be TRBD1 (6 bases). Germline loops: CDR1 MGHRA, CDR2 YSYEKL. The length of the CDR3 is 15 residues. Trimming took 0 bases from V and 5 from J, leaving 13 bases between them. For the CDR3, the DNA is TGCGCCAGCAGCCAAGATCAGGGGCAGGGGACTGAAGCTTTCTTT. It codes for CASSQDQGQGTEAFF.

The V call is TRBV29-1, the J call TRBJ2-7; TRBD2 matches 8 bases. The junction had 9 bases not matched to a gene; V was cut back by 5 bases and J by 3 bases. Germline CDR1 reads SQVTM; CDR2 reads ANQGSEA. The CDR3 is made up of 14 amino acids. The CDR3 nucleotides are TGCAGCGTTTATTCTAGCGGGCCCAACTACGAGCAGTACTTC. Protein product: CSVYSSGPNYEQYF.